The clone carrying this TCR beta chain was seen at least ten times. This specimen comes from a study of cytotoxic CD8 clonotypes in ibrutinib-treated CLL. TCRdb keeps only in-frame clones here, not all; method: immunoSEQ multiplex PCR. The sample records 200,000 to 250,000 clones, 65% to 80% being singletons. With 2 bases removed from V and 0 bases from J, the gap between germline ends came to 7 bases. The length of the CDR3 is 14 residues. Looked up from germline, CDR1 is MNHEY and CDR2 is SVGAGI. The chain links TRBV6-5 to TRBJ1-1; D not resolved. The sequencing here drew on PBMCs, taken after 12 months of ibrutinib treatment. The receptor comes from a human donor with chronic lymphocytic leukemia. The CDR3: CASSYAAVNTEAFF. The CDR3, as DNA: TGTGCCAGCAGTTACGCCGCGGTGAACACTGAAGCTTTCTTT.